The 2 T cell receptor beta chains below all came from one sample that was sequenced in a study of human T cells and chemical hapten exposure. A single record per CDR3 protein comes from TCRdb applying MiXCR to the RACE reads. This table has 80,000 to 95,000 distinct CDR3 sequences, 9.5% to 11% appearing once. Time point here: patch test 2, 6 weeks after DPC sensitization. Treatment indicated: therapeutic diphenylcyclopropenone sensitization with weekly scalp DPC. The sequencing here drew on whole blood, taken in connection with sensitization to the hapten diphenylcyclopropenone (DPC). These receptors were taken from a man between 40 and 49 years old with alopecia areata. Some clones in this sample may be carry-over from other donors' samples.

This clonotype was observed at least ten times. V is TRBV5-1 and J is TRBJ2-2; no definite D call. The CDR3 is 13 residues long. CDR1 and CDR2 (germline): SGHRS, YFSETQ. V lost 0 bases, J lost 4 bases, and 4 bases lay in between. CDR3 sequence: CASSLGVTGELFF. The CDR3 DNA reads as TGCGCCAGCAGCTTGGGAGTCACCGGGGAGCTGTTTTTT.

This clonotype has more than one count but fewer than ten. V usage is TRBV7-2 and J usage is TRBJ2-6, with 8 bases aligning to TRBD2. Germline lookup yields CDR1 SGHTA and CDR2 FQGNSA. The CDR3 spans 14 residues. J gave up 10 bases and V 1 base, and 3 bases lay outside the gene matches. The CDR3, as DNA: TGTGCCAGCAGCTTAGGCAGCGGGAGAAACGTCCTGACTTTC. This gives the protein CASSLGSGRNVLTF. The full variable domain, completed using reference TRBV7-2 and TRBJ2-6, is GAGVSQSPSNKVTEKGKDVELRCDPISGHTALYWYRQSLGQGLEFLIYFQGNSAPDKSGLPSDRFSAERTGGSVSTLTIQRTQQEDSAVYLCASSLGSGRNVLTFGAGSRLTVL.